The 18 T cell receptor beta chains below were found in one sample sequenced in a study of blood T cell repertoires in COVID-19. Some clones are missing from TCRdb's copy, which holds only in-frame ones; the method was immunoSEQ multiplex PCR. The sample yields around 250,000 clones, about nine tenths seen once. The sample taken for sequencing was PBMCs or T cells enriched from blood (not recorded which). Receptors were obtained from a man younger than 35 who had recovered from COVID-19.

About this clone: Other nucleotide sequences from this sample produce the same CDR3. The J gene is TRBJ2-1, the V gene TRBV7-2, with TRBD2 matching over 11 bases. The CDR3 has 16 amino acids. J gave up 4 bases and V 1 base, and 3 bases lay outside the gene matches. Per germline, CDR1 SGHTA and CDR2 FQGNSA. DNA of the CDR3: TGTGCCAGCAGCTTAGGTGTAGCGGGGGGGTACAATGAGCAGTTCTTC. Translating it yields CASSLGVAGGYNEQFF.

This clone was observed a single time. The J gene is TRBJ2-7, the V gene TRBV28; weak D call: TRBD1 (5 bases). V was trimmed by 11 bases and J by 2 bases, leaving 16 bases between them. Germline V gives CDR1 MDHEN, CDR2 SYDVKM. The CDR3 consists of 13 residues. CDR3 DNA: TGTGCCGGATCGGCCAGGGCCACCTACGAGCAGTACTTC. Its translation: CAGSARATYEQYF.

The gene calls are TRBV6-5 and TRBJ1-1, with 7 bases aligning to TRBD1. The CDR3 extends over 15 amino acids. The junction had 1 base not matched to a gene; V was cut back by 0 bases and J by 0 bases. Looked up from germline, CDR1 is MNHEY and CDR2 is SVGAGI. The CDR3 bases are TGTGCCAGCAGTTACTCGACAGGGATGAACACTGAAGCTTTCTTT. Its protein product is CASSYSTGMNTEAFF.

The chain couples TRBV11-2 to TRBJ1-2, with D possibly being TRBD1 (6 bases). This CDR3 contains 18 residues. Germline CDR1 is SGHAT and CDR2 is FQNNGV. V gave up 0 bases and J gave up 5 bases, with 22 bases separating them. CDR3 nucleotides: TGTGCCAGCAGCTTAGATAGCCGAGGGGGTTTAATCGGGTATGGCTACACCTTC. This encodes CASSLDSRGGLIGYGYTF.

The CDR3 here is CASSNRGTYGYTF. CDR3 nucleotide sequence: TGTGCCAGCAGCAACCGAGGCACCTATGGCTACACCTTC. The chain joins TRBV12-3 or TRBV12-4 to TRBJ1-2, with D hard to call. With 6 bases removed from V and 4 bases from J, the gap between germline ends came to 12 bases. The CDR3 runs 13 residues.

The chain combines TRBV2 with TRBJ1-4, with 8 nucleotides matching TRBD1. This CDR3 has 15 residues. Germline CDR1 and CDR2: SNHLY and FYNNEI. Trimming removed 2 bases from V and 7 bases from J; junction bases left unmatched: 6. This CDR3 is CASSEQGATVEKLFF. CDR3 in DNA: TGTGCCAGCAGTGAACAGGGGGCGACGGTTGAAAAACTGTTTTTT.

The CDR3 here is CASSPDTSGTGFGTQYF. CDR3 DNA: TGTGCCAGTAGTCCCGATACCTCCGGGACAGGGTTTGGTACGCAGTATTTT. This sequence joins TRBV19 and TRBJ2-3; TRBD1 aligns across 9 bases. Germline V gives CDR1 LNHDA, CDR2 SQIVND (reference sequence). There are 17 residues in the CDR3. With 5 bases clipped from V and 8 bases from J, the junction kept 17 bases outside the gene matches.

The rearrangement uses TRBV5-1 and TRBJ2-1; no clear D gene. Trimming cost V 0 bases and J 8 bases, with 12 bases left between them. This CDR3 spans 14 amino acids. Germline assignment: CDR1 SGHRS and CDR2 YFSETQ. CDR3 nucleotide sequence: TGCGCCAGCAGCTTGGCTAGTCGGCGCCATGAGCAGTTCTTC. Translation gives CASSLASRRHEQFF.

The CDR3 DNA reads TGTGCCAGCAATACAGGGAGCTCCTATAATTCACCCCTCCACTTT. This gives the protein CASNTGSSYNSPLHF. The chain couples TRBV28 to TRBJ1-6; D perhaps matches TRBD1 (6 bases). V was pared by 7 bases and J by 0 bases, with 10 bases between. The CDR3 sequence is 15 residues long. CDR1 MDHEN and CDR2 SYDVKM come from the germline V gene.

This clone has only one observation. Here the CDR3 reads CASSVGNRGGYGYTF. As DNA, the CDR3 is TGTGCCAGCAGCGTAGGAAACAGGGGGGGCTATGGCTACACCTTC. The chain is built from TRBV9 and TRBJ1-2; TRBD1 aligns across 8 bases. V lost 0 bases to trimming and J lost 4 bases; unmatched junction nucleotides: 5. The CDR3 has 15 amino acids. Germline CDR1 reads SGDLS; CDR2 reads YYNGEE.

CDR3 bases: TGTGCCACCAGTGACCCTTCCTTAGCGGGGTTCACCGGGGAGCTGTTTTTT. It codes for CATSDPSLAGFTGELFF. This chain joins TRBV24-1 and TRBJ2-2; 8 nucleotides match TRBD2. Looked up from germline, CDR1 is KGHDR and CDR2 is SFDVKD. The CDR3 totals 17 residues. V lost 4 bases and J lost 4; bases outside the gene matches: 10.

CDR3 DNA sequence: TGCGCCAGCAGCCAAGGACAGGGGACGTACAATGAGCAGTTCTTC. Translated: CASSQGQGTYNEQFF. The chain joins TRBV4-1 to TRBJ2-1; 8 bases agree with TRBD1. CDR1 and CDR2 (germline): MGHRA, YSYEKL. This CDR3 has 15 residues. V trimming: 1 base; J trimming: 4 bases; junction bases outside the gene matches: 3.

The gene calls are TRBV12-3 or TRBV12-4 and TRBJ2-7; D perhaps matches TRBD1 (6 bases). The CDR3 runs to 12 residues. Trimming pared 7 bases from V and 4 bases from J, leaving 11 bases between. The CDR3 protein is CASNIQGYEQYF. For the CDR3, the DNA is TGTGCCAGCAACATACAGGGTTACGAGCAGTACTTC.

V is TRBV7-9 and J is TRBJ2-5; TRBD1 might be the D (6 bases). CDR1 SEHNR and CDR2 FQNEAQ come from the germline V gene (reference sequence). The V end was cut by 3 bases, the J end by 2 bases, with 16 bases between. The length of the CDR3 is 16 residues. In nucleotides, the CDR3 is TGTGCCAGCAGCTTCGGGTCGGGGACAAATCAAGAGACCCAGTACTTC. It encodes CASSFGSGTNQETQYF.

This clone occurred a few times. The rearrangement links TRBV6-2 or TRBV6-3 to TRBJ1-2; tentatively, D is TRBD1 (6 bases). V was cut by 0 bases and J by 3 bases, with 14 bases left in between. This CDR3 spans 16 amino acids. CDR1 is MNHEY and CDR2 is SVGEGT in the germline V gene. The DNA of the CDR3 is TGTGCCAGCAGTTACTCTAGGCAGGGGAGTGACTATGGCTACACCTTC. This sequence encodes CASSYSRQGSDYGYTF.

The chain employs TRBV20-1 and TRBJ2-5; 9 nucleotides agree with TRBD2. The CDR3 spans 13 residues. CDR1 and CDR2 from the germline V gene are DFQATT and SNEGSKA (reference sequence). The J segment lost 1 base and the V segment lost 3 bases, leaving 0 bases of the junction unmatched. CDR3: CSASSGGQETQYF. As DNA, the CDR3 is TGCAGTGCTAGTAGCGGGGGCCAAGAGACCCAGTACTTC.

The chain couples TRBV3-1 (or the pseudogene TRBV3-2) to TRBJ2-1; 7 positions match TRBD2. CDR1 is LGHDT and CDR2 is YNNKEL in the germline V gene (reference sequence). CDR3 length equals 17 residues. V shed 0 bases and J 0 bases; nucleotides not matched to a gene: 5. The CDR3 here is CASSQDLAGASYNEQFF. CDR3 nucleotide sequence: TGTGCCAGCAGCCAAGATCTGGCGGGAGCCTCCTACAATGAGCAGTTCTTC.

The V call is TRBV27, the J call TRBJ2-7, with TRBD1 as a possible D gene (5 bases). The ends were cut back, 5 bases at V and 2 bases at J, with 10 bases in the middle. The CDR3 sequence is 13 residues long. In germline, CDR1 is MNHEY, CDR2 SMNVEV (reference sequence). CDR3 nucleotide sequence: TGTGCCAGCAGTGCCGACAGCACCTACGAGCAGTACTTC. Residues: CASSADSTYEQYF.